Below, 11 T cell receptor beta chains from the same sample are listed, as sequenced in a study of blood T cell repertoires in COVID-19. This table comes from immunoSEQ multiplex PCR, and its TCRdb copy is limited to in-frame clones, with some not included. Among some 87,000 clones listed, 80% to 90% were seen once. Sample: peripheral blood. The origin of the receptors is a man at least 80 years old with active or convalescent COVID-19.

The genes are TRBV6-5 and TRBJ2-5; D may be TRBD1 (5 bases). The germline V gene encodes CDR1 MNHEY and CDR2 SVGAGI. Trimming shortened V by 8 bases and J by 5 bases, and 15 bases separated the two germline ends. CDR3 length: 13 amino acids. CDR3 residues: CASAQGRVETQYF. The CDR3 DNA sequence: TGTGCCAGCGCCCAGGGCCGCGTGGAGACCCAGTACTTC.

The chain is built from TRBV30 and TRBJ2-5; TRBD1 matches 8 bases. The ends lost 1 base at V and 4 bases at J; junction bases unmatched: 5. CDR1 is GTSNPN and CDR2 is SVGIG in the germline V gene (reference sequence). This CDR3 is 14 amino acids long. CDR3 coding DNA: TGTGCCTGGAGTGACAGGGGGGTGACAGAGACCCAGTACTTC. Translated: CAWSDRGVTETQYF. The whole variable domain, remainder taken from reference TRBV30 and TRBJ2-5, is SQTIHQWPATLVQPVGSPLSLECTVEGTSNPNLYWYRQAAGRGLQLLFYSVGIGQISSEVPQNLSASRPQDRQFILSSKKLLLSDSGFYLCAWSDRGVTETQYFGPGTRLLVL.

The chain is built from TRBV15 and TRBJ1-6, with D possibly matching TRBD1 (5 bases). Germline lookup yields CDR1 LNHNV and CDR2 YYDKDF (reference sequence). The V end lost 0 bases, the J end lost 10 bases, and 10 bases lay between the germline ends. The CDR3 totals 14 residues. Here the CDR3 DNA reads TGTGCCACCAGCAGAGACAGGGTAGGATCACCCCTCCACTTT. Amino acids: CATSRDRVGSPLHF.

This rearrangement joins TRBV7-8 to TRBJ2-5; 8 positions agree with TRBD2. V shed 1 base, J shed 5 bases, and the junction held 3 bases outside the gene matches. This CDR3 is 14 amino acids long. Germline-derived CDR1 and CDR2 are SGHVS and FQNEAQ. CDR3 loop: CASSLGGLVETQYF. The DNA for the CDR3 is TGTGCCAGCAGCTTAGGGGGACTAGTTGAGACCCAGTACTTC.

V is TRBV27 and J is TRBJ1-2; unclear D gene. The CDR3 covers 14 residues. CDR1 is MNHEY, CDR2 SMNVEV, per germline (reference sequence). V lost 5 bases, J lost 3 bases, and 13 bases lay in between. This CDR3 is CASSPRGRDYGYTF. The CDR3 coding sequence is TGTGCCAGCAGTCCCCGCGGCAGAGACTATGGCTACACCTTC.

This clone was seen only once. This chain connects TRBV30 to TRBJ2-7; a possible D gene is TRBD1 (6 bases). Germline lookup yields CDR1 GTSNPN and CDR2 SVGIG (reference sequence). Trimming cost V 0 bases and J 2 bases, with 11 bases left between them. CDR3 length: 14 amino acids. CDR3 nucleotides: TGTGCCTGGAGTGTACAGGGCGGCGCCTACGAGCAGTACTTC. It encodes CAWSVQGGAYEQYF.

The CDR3 coding sequence is TGTGCCAGATATGGTAAGCAGGGGGGCTCTGGAAACACCATATATTTT. It translates to CARYGKQGGSGNTIYF. The V call is TRBV18, the J call TRBJ1-3; 7 bases are shared with TRBD1. The germline gives CDR1 KGHSH, CDR2 LQKENI. The CDR3 covers 16 residues. J lost 0 bases, V lost 9 bases, and 11 bases had no gene match. Looking up the rest from reference TRBV18 and TRBJ1-3 gives the full variable domain: NAGVMQNPRHLVRRRGQEARLRCSPMKGHSHVYWYRQLPEEGLKFMVYLQKENIIDESGMPKERFSAEFPKEGPSILRIQQVVRGDSAAYFCARYGKQGGSGNTIYFGEGSWLTVV.

The chain uses TRBV6-2 or TRBV6-3 and TRBJ1-2, with D unresolved. The CDR3 loop spans 13 amino acids. CDR1 is MNHEY, CDR2 SVGEGT, per germline. The V gene lost 5 bases and the J gene lost 4 bases, with 11 bases spanning the gap. The CDR3 DNA follows: TGTGCCAGCAGTAATCACCGGGTCTATGGCTACACCTTC. Translation gives CASSNHRVYGYTF.

The chain recombines TRBV10-2 with TRBJ2-1; D unclear. This CDR3 is 16 amino acids long. Germline V CDR1 and CDR2: WSHSY, SAAADI. V was clipped by 0 bases and J by 0 bases, with 9 bases between them. CDR3 bases: TGCGCCAGCAGTGAGTCCCGGCGGAGCTCCTACAATGAGCAGTTCTTC. Amino acids: CASSESRRSSYNEQFF.

The chain employs TRBV9 and TRBJ1-1; TRBD1 might be the D (5 bases). V lost 4 bases and J 5 bases, leaving 18 bases between the germline ends. Germline CDR1 SGDLS, CDR2 YYNGEE. The CDR3 is 15 residues long. This CDR3 is CASSPSGGGGTEAFF. For the CDR3, the DNA is TGTGCCAGCAGCCCCTCGGGGGGGGGAGGGACTGAAGCTTTCTTT.

The chain uses TRBV27 and TRBJ1-5, with 8 bases aligning to TRBD1. V lost 6 bases and J lost 6; bases outside the gene matches: 7. Germline V lookup: CDR1 MNHEY, CDR2 SMNVEV (reference sequence). This CDR3 is 14 amino acids long. The CDR3 bases are TGTGCCAGCAGAAAGACAGGACAGGGTCAGCCCCAGCATTTT. Translated, it gives CASRKTGQGQPQHF.